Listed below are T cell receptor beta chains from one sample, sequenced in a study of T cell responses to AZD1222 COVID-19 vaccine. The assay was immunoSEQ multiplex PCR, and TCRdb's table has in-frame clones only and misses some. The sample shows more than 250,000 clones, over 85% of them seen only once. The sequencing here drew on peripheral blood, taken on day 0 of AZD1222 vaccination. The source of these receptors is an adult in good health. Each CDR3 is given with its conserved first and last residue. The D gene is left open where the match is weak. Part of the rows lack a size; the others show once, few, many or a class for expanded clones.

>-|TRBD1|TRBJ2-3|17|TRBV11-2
CASSFPGQGISTDTQYF
TGTGCCAGCAGCTTCCCGGGACAGGGGATTAGCACAGATACGCAGTATTTT
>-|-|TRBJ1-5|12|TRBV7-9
CASSSRNQPQHF
TGTGCCAGCAGCTCACGTAATCAGCCCCAGCATTTT
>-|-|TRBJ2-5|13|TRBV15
CATSRGGLETQYF
TGTGCCACCAGCAGGGGGGGGCTCGAGACCCAGTACTTC
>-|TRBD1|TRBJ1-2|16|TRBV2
CASRPGTGPQNYGYTF
TGTGCCAGCAGACCAGGGACAGGACCCCAAAACTATGGCTACACCTTC
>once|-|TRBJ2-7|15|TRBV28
CASNKTPGNAYEQYF
TGTGCCAGCAACAAAACCCCCGGGAACGCCTACGAGCAGTACTTC
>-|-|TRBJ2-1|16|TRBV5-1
CASSLGGLLVGNEQFF
TGCGCCAGCAGCTTGGGAGGGCTACTGGTGGGCAATGAGCAGTTCTTC
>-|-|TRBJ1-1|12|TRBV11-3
CASSSRDGEAFF
TGTGCCAGCAGCTCTCGGGACGGTGAAGCTTTCTTT
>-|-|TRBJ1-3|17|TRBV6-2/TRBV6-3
CASSYFARLSSGNTIYF
TGTGCCAGCAGTTACTTCGCCCGGCTGAGCTCTGGAAACACCATATATTTT
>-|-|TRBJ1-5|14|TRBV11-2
CASSSGGGNQPQHF
TGTGCCAGCAGCTCCGGCGGGGGCAATCAGCCCCAGCATTTT
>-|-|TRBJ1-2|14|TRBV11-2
CASSPSRGAVGYTF
TGTGCCAGCAGCCCTAGCCGGGGGGCGGTTGGCTACACCTTC
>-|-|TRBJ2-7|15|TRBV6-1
CASSEGLWAPYEQYF
TGTGCCAGCAGTGAAGGGTTGTGGGCCCCCTACGAGCAGTACTTC
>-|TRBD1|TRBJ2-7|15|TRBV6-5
CASSYVGQGWSEQYF
TGTGCCAGCAGTTACGTGGGACAGGGATGGTCCGAGCAGTACTTC
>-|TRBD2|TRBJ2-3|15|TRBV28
CASSHGGAGADTQYF
TGTGCCAGCAGCCATGGGGGTGCGGGAGCAGATACGCAGTATTTT
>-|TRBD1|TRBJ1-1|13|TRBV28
CASRGRDRDDAFF
TGTGCCAGCAGGGGACGGGACAGGGATGATGCTTTCTTT
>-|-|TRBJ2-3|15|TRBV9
CASSSGGALTDTQYF
TGTGCCAGCAGCTCAGGAGGGGCGCTGACAGATACGCAGTATTTT
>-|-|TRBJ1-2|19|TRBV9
CASSVDGGRTQAFNYGYTF
TGTGCCAGCAGCGTAGATGGAGGCAGGACCCAGGCCTTCAACTATGGCTACACCTTC
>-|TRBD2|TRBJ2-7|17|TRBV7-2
CASSKSSGLRSPYEQYF
TGTGCCAGCAGCAAGTCTAGCGGCCTCAGATCTCCCTACGAGCAGTACTTC
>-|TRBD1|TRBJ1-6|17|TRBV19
CASRPYLPGQLNSPLHF
TGTGCCAGTAGGCCCTACCTTCCGGGACAGCTTAATTCACCCCTCCACTTT
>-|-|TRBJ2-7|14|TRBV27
CASSLGGLPDEQYF
TGTGCCAGCAGTTTGGGGGGCCTCCCTGACGAGCAGTACTTC
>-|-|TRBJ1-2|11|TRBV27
CASSSGDGYTF
TGTGCCAGCAGCTCAGGGGATGGCTACACCTTC
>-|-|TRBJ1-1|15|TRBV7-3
CASSPSGAIGTEAFF
TGTGCCAGCAGCCCGTCGGGTGCAATAGGCACTGAAGCTTTCTTT
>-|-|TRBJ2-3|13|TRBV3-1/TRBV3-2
CASSQRGSDTQYF
TGTGCCAGCAGCCAAAGAGGCTCCGATACGCAGTATTTT
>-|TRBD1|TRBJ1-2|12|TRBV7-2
CASSLTGYGYTF
TGTGCCAGCAGCTTGACAGGGTATGGCTACACCTTC
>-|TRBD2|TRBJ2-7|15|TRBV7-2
CASRPTSGRIYEQYF
TGTGCCAGCAGACCGACTAGCGGGAGAATCTACGAGCAGTACTTC
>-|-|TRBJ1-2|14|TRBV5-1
CASSRNRDAGGYTF
TGCGCCAGCAGCCGAAACCGAGATGCAGGTGGCTACACCTTC
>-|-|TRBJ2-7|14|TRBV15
CATSRDATGMGQYF
TGTGCCACCAGCAGAGATGCGACTGGGATGGGGCAGTACTTC
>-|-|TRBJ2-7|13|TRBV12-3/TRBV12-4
CASSLGPPREQYF
TGTGCCAGCAGTTTAGGGCCCCCGAGAGAGCAGTACTTC
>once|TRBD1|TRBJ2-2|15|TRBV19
CASSRTGGNTGELFF
TGTGCCAGTAGTAGAACAGGGGGCAACACCGGGGAGCTGTTTTTT
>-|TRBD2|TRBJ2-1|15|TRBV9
CASSVGLAGVNEQFF
TGTGCCAGCAGCGTAGGGCTAGCGGGGGTCAATGAGCAGTTCTTC
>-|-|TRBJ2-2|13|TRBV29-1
CSPGRASTGELFF
TGCAGCCCAGGGCGGGCGAGTACCGGGGAGCTGTTTTTT
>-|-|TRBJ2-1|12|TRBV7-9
CAITGTYNEQFF
TGTGCCATTACCGGGACCTACAATGAGCAGTTCTTC
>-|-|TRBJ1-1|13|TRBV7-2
CASSSLRDTEAFF
TGTGCCAGCAGCTCCCTGAGGGACACTGAAGCTTTCTTT
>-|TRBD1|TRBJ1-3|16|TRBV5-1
CASSPRTGNSGNTIYF
TGCGCCAGCAGCCCAAGGACAGGGAACTCTGGAAACACCATATATTTT
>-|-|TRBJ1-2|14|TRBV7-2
CASSPFRAGYGYTF
TGTGCCAGCAGCCCATTCAGAGCGGGCTATGGCTACACCTTC
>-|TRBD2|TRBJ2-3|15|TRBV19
CASSRLAGSTDTQYF
TGTGCCAGTAGCAGACTAGCGGGCAGCACAGATACGCAGTATTTT
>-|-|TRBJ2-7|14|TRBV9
CASSLDGLPHEQYF
TGTGCCAGCAGCCTTGACGGACTCCCCCACGAGCAGTACTTC
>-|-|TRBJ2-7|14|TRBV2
CASSLRRGGYEQYF
TGTGCCAGCAGCTTAAGACGGGGTGGGTACGAGCAGTACTTC
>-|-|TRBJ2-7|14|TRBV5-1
CASSRTEVRSEQYF
TGCGCCAGCAGCCGGACCGAGGTAAGGTCCGAGCAGTACTTC
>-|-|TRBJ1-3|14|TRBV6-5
CASSSSGSGNTIYF
TGTGCCAGCAGTTCGTCAGGCTCTGGAAACACCATATATTTT
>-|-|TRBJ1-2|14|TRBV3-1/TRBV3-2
CASSQGPSNYGYTF
TGTGCCAGCAGCCAAGGTCCGAGTAACTATGGCTACACCTTC
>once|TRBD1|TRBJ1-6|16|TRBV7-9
CASSLMEQGAGSPLHF
TGTGCCAGCAGCTTAATGGAGCAGGGGGCAGGTTCACCCCTCCACTTT
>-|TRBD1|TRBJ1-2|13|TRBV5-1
CASSTTGGNGYTF
TGCGCCAGCAGCACCACAGGGGGCAATGGCTACACCTTC
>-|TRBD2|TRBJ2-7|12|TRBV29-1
CSAGIAGYEQYF
TGCAGCGCCGGAATAGCGGGCTACGAGCAGTACTTC
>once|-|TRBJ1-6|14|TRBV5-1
CASSSGKTDSPLHF
TGCGCCAGCAGCTCGGGTAAGACAGATTCACCCCTCCACTTT
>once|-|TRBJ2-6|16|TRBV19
CASTYRDSSGANVLTF
TGTGCCAGTACCTATCGGGACTCCTCTGGGGCCAACGTCCTGACTTTC
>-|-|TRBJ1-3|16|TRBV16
CASSQSQRGTGNTIYF
TGTGCCAGCAGCCAATCGCAGAGGGGGACTGGAAACACCATATATTTT
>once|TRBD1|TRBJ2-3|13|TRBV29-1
CSVNTGGAGTQYF
TGCAGCGTTAATACAGGGGGCGCGGGTACGCAGTATTTT
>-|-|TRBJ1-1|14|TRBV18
CASSLATGWTEAFF
TGTGCCAGCTCACTCGCCACAGGATGGACTGAAGCTTTCTTT